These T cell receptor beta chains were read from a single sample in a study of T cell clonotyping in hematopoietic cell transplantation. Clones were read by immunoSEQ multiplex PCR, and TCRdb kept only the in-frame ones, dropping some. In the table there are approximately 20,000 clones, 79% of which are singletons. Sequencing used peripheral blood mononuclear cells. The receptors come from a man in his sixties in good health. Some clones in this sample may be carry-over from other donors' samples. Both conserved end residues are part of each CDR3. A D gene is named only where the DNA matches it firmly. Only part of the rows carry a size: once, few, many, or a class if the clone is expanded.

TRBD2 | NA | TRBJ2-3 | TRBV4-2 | TGTGCCAGCAGCCAGGAACCCGGGACTAGCGGGAGGGCCTCCGGCACAGATACGCAGTATTTT | CASSQEPGTSGRASGTDTQYF
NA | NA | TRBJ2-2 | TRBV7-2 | TGTGCCAGCAGCTTAGTAACTGGCGGGGAGCTGTTTTTT | CASSLVTGGELFF
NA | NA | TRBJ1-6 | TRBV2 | TGTGCCAGCCTACCGGGGAGGGGGAGGTCACCCCTCCACTTT | CASLPGRGRSPLHF
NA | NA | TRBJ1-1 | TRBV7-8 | TGTGCCAGCAGCTTAAAACAGGGCACTGAAGCTTTCTTT | CASSLKQGTEAFF
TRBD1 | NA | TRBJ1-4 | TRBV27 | TGTGCCAGCAGCCGGGACAGGGAGGAAAAACTGTTTTTT | CASSRDREEKLFF
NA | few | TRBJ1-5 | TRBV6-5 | TGTGCCAGCAGTTTTCACCGCGATAATCAGCCCCAGCATTTT | CASSFHRDNQPQHF
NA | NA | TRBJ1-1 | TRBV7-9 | TGTGCCAGCAGCTGGACGGGACGCTCATCGTCTGAAGCTTTCTTT | CASSWTGRSSSEAFF
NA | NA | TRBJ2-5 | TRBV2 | TGTGCCAGCGTTGGGTCCACGACAGATTGGGACCAAGAGACCCAGTACTTC | CASVGSTTDWDQETQYF
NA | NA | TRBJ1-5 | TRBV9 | TGTGCCAGCAGCGGTACAGGGCACAATCAGCCCCAGCATTTT | CASSGTGHNQPQHF
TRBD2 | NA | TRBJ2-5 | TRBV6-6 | TGTGCCAGCAGTGCTGACCGACTAGCGGGCGCGGGGACCCAGTACTTC | CASSADRLAGAGTQYF
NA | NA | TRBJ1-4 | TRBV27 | TGTGCCAGCAGTTTAGGGAATGAAAAACTGTTTTTT | CASSLGNEKLFF
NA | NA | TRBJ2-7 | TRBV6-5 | TGTGCCAGCAGTCGCCGGGGCGAGCAGTACTTC | CASSRRGEQYF
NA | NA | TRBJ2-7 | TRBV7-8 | TGTGCCAGCAGCTTAGATTACGGGACCTACGAGCAGTACTTC | CASSLDYGTYEQYF
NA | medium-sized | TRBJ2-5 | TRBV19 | TGTGCCAGTAGTACGGGGACACTACAAGAGACCCAGTACTTC | CASSTGTLQETQYF
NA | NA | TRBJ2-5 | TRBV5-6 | TGTGCCAGCAGCCCGGGACTGTCAAGATCGGAGACCCAGTACTTC | CASSPGLSRSETQYF
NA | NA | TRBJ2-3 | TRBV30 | TGTGCCTTTACGCAAGGGCCAGATACGCAGTATTTT | CAFTQGPDTQYF
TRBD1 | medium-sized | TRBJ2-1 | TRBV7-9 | TGTGCCAGCAGCGAGGGACAGATGTACAATGAGCAGTTCTTC | CASSEGQMYNEQFF